This T cell receptor (beta chain) was documented in a study of T-cell reconstitution after alpha-beta-depleted transplantation in children. For TCRbeta, the library was prepared with unique molecular identifiers. Using its own MiXCR run on the PCR reads, TCRdb lists one record per CDR3 protein. The sample has around 230,000 distinct CDR3 sequences; over 15% are singletons. CDR1 and CDR2 (germline): LGHDT, YNNKEL (reference sequence). V lost 4 bases and J lost 3, with 22 bases in between. This CDR3 region has 17 residues. This clonotype was seen only a few times. The antigen remains unidentified. Study-wide results and limits: Newly produced T cells mostly provided counts and TCRbeta diversity after one year, as hyperexpanded clones declined. At around two months after transplant, the alpha-beta T cells were reportedly derived from several hundred expanded clones that came from non-depleted graft cells.

The V call is TRBV3-1, the J call TRBJ2-7, with D possibly being TRBD1 or TRBD2 (5 bases each). The receptor was derived from a male patient aged 2 to 9 who had a stem cell transplant for acute lymphoblastic leukemia, so the T cells may come from the graft donor. The sequences come from PBMCs, mostly from graft donor cells, collected 360 days after TCRalphabeta/CD19-depleted stem cell transplant. The CDR3 here is CASSPQTPGRGFYEQYF. CDR3 DNA sequence: TGTGCCAGCAGCCCGCAAACCCCGGGACGAGGTTTCTACGAGCAGTACTTC.